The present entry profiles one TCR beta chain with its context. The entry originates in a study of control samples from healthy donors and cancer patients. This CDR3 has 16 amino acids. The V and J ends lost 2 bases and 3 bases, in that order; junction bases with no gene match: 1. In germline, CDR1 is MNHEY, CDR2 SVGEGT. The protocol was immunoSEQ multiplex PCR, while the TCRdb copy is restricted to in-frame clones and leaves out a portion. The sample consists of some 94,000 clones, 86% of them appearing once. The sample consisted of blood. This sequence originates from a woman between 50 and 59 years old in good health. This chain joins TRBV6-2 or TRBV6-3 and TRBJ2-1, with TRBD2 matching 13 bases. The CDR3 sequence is CASSYGTSGIYNEQFF. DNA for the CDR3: TGTGCCAGCAGTTACGGGACTAGCGGGATCTACAATGAGCAGTTCTTC.